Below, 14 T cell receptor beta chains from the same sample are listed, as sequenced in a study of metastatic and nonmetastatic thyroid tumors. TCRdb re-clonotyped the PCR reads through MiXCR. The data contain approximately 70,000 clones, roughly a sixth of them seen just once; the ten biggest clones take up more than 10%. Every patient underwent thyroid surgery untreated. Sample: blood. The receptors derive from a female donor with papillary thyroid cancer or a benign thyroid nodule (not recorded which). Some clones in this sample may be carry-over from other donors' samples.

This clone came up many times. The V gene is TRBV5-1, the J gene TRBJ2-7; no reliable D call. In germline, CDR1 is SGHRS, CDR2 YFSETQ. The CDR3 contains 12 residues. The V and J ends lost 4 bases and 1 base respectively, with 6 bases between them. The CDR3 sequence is CASSGDSYEQYF. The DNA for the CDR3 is TGCGCCAGCAGCGGGGATTCCTACGAGCAGTACTTC.

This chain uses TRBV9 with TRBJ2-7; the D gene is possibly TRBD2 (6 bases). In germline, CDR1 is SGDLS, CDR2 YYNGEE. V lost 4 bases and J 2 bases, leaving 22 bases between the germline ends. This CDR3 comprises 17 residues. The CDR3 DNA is TGTGCCAGCAGCCAGTGGGGGGACCTTCGGCCCCCCTACGAGCAGTACTTC. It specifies CASSQWGDLRPPYEQYF.

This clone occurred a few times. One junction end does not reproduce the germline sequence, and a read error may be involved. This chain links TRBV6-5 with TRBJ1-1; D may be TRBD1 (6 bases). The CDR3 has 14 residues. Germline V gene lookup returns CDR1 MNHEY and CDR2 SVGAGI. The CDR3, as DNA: TGTGCCAGCATTTACTCTGGGGGGGACATTGAAGCTTTCTTT. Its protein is CASIYSGGDIEAFF.

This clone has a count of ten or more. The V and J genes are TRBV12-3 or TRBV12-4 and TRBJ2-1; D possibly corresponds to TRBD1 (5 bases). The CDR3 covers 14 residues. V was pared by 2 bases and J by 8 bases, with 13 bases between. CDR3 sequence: CASSLIGASHEQFF. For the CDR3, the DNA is TGTGCCAGCAGTTTAATAGGGGCTTCGCATGAGCAGTTCTTC.

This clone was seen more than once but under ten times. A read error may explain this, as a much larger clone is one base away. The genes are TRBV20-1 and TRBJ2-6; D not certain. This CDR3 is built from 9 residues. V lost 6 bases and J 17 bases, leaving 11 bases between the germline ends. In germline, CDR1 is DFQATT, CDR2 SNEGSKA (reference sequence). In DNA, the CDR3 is TGCAGTGCAGATGGACGGATGACTTTC. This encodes CSADGRMTF.

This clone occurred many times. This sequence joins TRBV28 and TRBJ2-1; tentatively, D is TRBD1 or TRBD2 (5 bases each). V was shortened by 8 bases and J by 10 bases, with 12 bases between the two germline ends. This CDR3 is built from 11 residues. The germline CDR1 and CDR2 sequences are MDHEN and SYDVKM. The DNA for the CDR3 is TGTGCCAGCCTTACAGGAGGAGAGCAGTTCTTC. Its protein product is CASLTGGEQFF.

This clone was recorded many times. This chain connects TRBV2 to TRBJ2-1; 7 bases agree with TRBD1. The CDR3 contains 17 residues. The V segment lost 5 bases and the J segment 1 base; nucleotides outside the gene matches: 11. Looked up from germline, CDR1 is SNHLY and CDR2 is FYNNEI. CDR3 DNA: TGTGCCAGCAGTCCTGCGACAGGGACCTTTTCCTACAATGAGCAGTTCTTC. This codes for CASSPATGTFSYNEQFF. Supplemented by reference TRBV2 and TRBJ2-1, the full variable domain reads EPEVTQTPSHQVTQMGQEVILRCVPISNHLYFYWYRQILGQKVEFLVSFYNNEISEKSEIFDDQFSVERPDGSNFTLKIRSTKLEDSAMYFCASSPATGTFSYNEQFFGPGTRLTVL.

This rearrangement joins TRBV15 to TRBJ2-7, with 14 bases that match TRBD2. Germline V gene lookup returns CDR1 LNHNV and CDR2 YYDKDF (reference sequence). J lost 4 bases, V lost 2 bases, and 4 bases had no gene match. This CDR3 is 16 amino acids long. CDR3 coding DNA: TGTGCCACCAGCAGACCCCGGACTAGCGGGAGGTACGAGCAGTACTTC. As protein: CATSRPRTSGRYEQYF.

This CDR3 reads CSARQGVFYEQYF. Written as DNA, the CDR3 is TGCAGTGCTAGACAGGGGGTCTTCTACGAGCAGTACTTC. The chain carries TRBV20-1 and TRBJ2-7; 7 bases are shared with TRBD1. J was trimmed by 3 bases and V by 2 bases; bases with no gene match: 4. This CDR3 is 13 amino acids long. Germline lookup yields CDR1 DFQATT and CDR2 SNEGSKA (reference sequence).

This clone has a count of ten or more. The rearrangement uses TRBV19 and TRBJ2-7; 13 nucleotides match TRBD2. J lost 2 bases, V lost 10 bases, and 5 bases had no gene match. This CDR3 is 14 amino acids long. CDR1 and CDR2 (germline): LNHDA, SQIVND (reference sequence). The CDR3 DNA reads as TGTGCCACTAAACTAGCGGGAGGGCCCTACGAGCAGTACTTC. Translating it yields CATKLAGGPYEQYF.

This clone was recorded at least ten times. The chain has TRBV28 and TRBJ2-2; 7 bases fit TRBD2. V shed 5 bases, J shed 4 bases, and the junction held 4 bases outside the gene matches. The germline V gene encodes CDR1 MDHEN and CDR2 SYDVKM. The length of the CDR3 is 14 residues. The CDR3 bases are TGTGCCAGCAGTCTCCGGGGGGTCACCGGGGAGCTGTTTTTT. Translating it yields CASSLRGVTGELFF.

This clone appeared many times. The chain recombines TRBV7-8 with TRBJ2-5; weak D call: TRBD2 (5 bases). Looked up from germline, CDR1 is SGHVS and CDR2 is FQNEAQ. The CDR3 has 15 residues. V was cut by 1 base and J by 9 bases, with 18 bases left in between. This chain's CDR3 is CASSLGPLAGWAQYF. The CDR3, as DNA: TGTGCCAGCAGCTTAGGACCCCTAGCAGGATGGGCCCAGTACTTC.

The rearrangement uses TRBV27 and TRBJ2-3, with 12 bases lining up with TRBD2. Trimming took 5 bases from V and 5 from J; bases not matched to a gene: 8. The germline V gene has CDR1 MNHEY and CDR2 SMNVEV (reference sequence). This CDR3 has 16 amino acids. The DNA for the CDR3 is TGTGCCAGCAGTACCCGACTAGCGGGAGCGGAAGATACGCAGTATTTT. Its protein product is CASSTRLAGAEDTQYF.

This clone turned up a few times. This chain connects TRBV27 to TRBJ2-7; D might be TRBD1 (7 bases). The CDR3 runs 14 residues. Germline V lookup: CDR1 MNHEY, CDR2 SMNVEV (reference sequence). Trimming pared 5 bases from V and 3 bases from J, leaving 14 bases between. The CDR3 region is CASSHGGQFYEQYF. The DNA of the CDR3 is TGTGCCAGCAGTCACGGGGGACAGTTCTACGAGCAGTACTTC.